This paragraph reports one T cell receptor beta chain. No antigen is known for it. This entry is derived from a study of T cells in tuberculosis. General study findings and limits: Smaller distances to GMM-specific TCRs suggested their expansion in active tuberculosis. Smaller alpha distances in active tuberculosis partly reflected shorter CDR3-alpha lengths.

The data were produced by immunoSEQ multiplex PCR, yet TCRdb's version contains in-frame clones alone and is incomplete. The sample lists about 30,000 clones; 94% were seen once. The CDR3 spans 14 residues. V dropped 5 bases and J dropped 8 bases, with 17 bases sitting between them. Germline values: CDR1 SGHNT, CDR2 YYREEE (reference sequence). Material: PBMCs. This TCR came from a donor aged 10 to 29 with latent tuberculosis or without tuberculosis infection. The chain combines TRBV5-4 with TRBJ1-3, with D perhaps matching TRBD1 (5 bases). Here the CDR3 reads CASSTGTPGDTIYF. The CDR3, as DNA: TGTGCCAGCAGTACCGGGACTCCTGGGGACACCATATATTTT.